This entry is about one T cell receptor beta chain. A multiplex PCR was run with 60 Vbeta primers and 13 Jbeta primers. This table comes from immunoSEQ multiplex PCR, and its TCRdb copy is limited to in-frame clones, with some not included. This sample has approximately 130,000 clones, with approximately 85% found just once. The data originate from a study of cytomegalovirus exposure and HLA in healthy donors. CDR3 length equals 13 residues. Germline loops: CDR1 SNHLY, CDR2 FYNNEI. Trimming cost V 7 bases and J 10 bases; bases outside gene matches: 12. The rearrangement links TRBV2 to TRBJ1-1; 7 bases fit TRBD1. The receptor was isolated from a woman aged 45-60 years in good health and CMV-seropositive. Sequenced: PBMCs. The CDR3 sequence is CASTGTAPGGAFF. The CDR3 region has the DNA TGTGCCAGCACGGGAACAGCTCCAGGGGGAGCTTTCTTT.